This T cell receptor beta chain was recovered during a study of low-dose radiotherapy and immunotherapy resistance in tumors. About the study: Treatment consisted of nivolumab 240 mg every two weeks and ipilimumab 1 mg/kg every six weeks, given intravenously to patients. The authors gave intravenous cyclophosphamide 200 mg/m2 every two weeks, one day before radiation and immunotherapy.

This clonotype was picked up many times. As for time point: before trial treatment. CDR1 is GTSNPN and CDR2 is SVGIG in the germline V gene (reference sequence). Trimming pared 0 bases from V and 5 bases from J, leaving 12 bases between. CDR3 length: 14 residues. cDNA synthesis used a TRAV/TRBV-specific primer set for both chains. Amplification of TCRs used a constant-region primer and V-primer adapter for about 19 PCR cycles. Researchers amplified the isolated mRNA using in vitro transcription. TCRdb itself ran the reads through MiXCR, one entry per CDR3 protein. The repertoire holds approximately 90,000 distinct CDR3 sequences, 15% to 20% seen once, with about 2.8% in the top ten.

The sample in question was PBMCs, obtained before treatment. J is TRBJ2-3 and V is TRBV30; D gene uncertain. This receptor was identified in a male donor with prostate cancer. The CDR3 protein is CAWSVRPPLDTQYF. The CDR3 DNA sequence: TGTGCCTGGAGTGTACGGCCACCTTTAGATACGCAGTATTTT.